The TCR beta chain described here comes from a study of T-cell memory formation after mild COVID-19. Via MiXCR, TCRdb re-called the 5' RACE reads, giving one row per CDR3 protein. The table records approximately 400,000 distinct CDR3 sequences, 20% to 25% of them present only once. The CDR3 sequence is 13 residues long. The germline CDR1 and CDR2 sequences are SNHLY and FYNNEI. The V end lost 5 bases, the J end lost 5 bases, and 12 bases lay between the germline ends. Material for sequencing was PBMCs or a T cell subset sorted from them (not recorded which). This chain links TRBV2 with TRBJ2-5; D may be TRBD1 or TRBD2 (5 bases each). The source of this sequence is an adult woman who had mild COVID-19 (a few samples of this study predate the infection). Cell type and time point are not known. DNA of the CDR3: TGTGCCAGCAGTAGGCACGGGGCGGAGACCCAGTACTTC. This translates into CASSRHGAETQYF.